A single sample gave rise to the 3 T cell receptor beta chains below, sequenced in a study of siplizumab effects on memory and regulatory T cells. The protocol was immunoSEQ multiplex PCR, while the TCRdb copy is restricted to in-frame clones and leaves out a portion. The sample holds roughly 100,000 clones, 80% to 95% seen once. Sequencing used CD4+ T cells sorted from blood. Every receptor here comes from a human donor in good health.

V usage is TRBV9 and J usage is TRBJ2-5; TRBD2 matches at 9 bases. The CDR3 sequence is 14 residues long. CDR1 SGDLS and CDR2 YYNGEE come from the germline V gene. The trim removed 3 bases at V and 4 bases at J, leaving 4 bases unmatched. The CDR3 nucleotides are TGTGCCAGCAGCGGACCGACTAGCGGAGAGACCCAGTACTTC. Its translation: CASSGPTSGETQYF.

The genes are TRBV5-6 and TRBJ1-5; 11 bases agree with TRBD1. The CDR3 length is 16 residues. J gave up 5 bases and V 2 bases, and 6 bases lay outside the gene matches. Germline V gene lookup returns CDR1 SGHDT and CDR2 YYEEEE. CDR3 bases: TGTGCCAGCAGCTTTGGGGGGACAGGGGGATATCAGCCCCAGCATTTT. This translates into CASSFGGTGGYQPQHF.

The CDR3 bases are TGTGCCAGCAGCTTAGATGCTCTAGCGGGGGGCCTAGGGGAGACCCAGTACTTC. Protein product: CASSLDALAGGLGETQYF. This sequence joins TRBV7-2 and TRBJ2-5; 11 bases agree with TRBD2. Germline V gene data show CDR1 as SGHTA and CDR2 as FQGNSA. Trimming took 1 base from V and 5 from J; bases not matched to a gene: 12. The CDR3 sequence is 18 residues long.